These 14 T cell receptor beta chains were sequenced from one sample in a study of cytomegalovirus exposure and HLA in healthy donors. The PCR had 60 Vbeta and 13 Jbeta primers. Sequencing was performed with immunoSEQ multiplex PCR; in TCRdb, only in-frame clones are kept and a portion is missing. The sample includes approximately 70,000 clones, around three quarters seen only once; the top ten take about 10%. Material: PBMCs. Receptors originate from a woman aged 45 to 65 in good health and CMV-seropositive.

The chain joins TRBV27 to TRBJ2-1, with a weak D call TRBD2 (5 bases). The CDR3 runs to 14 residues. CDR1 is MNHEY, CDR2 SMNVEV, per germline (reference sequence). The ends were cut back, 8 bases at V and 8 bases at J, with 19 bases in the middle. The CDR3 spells CASEGASSPHEQFF. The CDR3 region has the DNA TGTGCCAGCGAGGGCGCTAGTAGTCCGCATGAGCAGTTCTTC.

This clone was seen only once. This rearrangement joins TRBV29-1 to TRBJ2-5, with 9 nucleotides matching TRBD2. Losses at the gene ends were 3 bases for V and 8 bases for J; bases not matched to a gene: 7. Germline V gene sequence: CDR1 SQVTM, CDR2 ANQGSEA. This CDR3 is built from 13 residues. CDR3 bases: TGCAGCGTTGATCCCTCGGGACTAGCAACCCAGTACTTC. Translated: CSVDPSGLATQYF. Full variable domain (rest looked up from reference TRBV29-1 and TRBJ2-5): SAVISQKPSRDICQRGTSLTIQCQVDSQVTMMFWYRQQPGQSLTLIATANQGSEATYESGFVIDKFPISRPNLTFSTLTVSNMSPEDSSIYLCSVDPSGLATQYFGPGTRLLVL.

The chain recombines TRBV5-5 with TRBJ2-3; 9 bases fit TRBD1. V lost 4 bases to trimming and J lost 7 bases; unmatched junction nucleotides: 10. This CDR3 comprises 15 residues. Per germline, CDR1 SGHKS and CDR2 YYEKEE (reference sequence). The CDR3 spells CASSPPGQGTYTQYF. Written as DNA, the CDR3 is TGTGCCAGCAGCCCACCGGGACAGGGCACTTATACGCAGTATTTT.

CDR3 sequence reads: CASSLGQGARDEQFF. CDR3 in DNA: TGTGCCAGCAGTTTGGGGCAGGGGGCGCGGGATGAGCAGTTCTTC. J is TRBJ2-1 and V is TRBV6-1; 8 bases map to TRBD1. Germline V gene data show CDR1 as MNHNS and CDR2 as SASEGT. V was clipped by 5 bases and J by 8 bases; unmatched bases: 11. CDR3 length: 15 residues.

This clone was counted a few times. Here the CDR3 reads CASSRTGTGAATDTQYF. The CDR3 bases are TGTGCCAGCAGTAGAACCGGGACAGGGGCTGCAACAGATACGCAGTATTTT. V gene TRBV7-2 combines with J gene TRBJ2-3, with 10 bases that match TRBD1. Germline V lookup: CDR1 SGHTA, CDR2 FQGNSA. Trimming cost V 6 bases and J 3 bases; bases outside gene matches: 12. CDR3 length equals 17 residues. Full variable domain (remainder filled in from reference TRBV7-2 and TRBJ2-3): GAGVSQSPSNKVTEKGKDVELRCDPISGHTALYWYRQSLGQGLEFLIYFQGNSAPDKSGLPSDRFSAERTGGSVSTLTIQRTQQEDSAVYLCASSRTGTGAATDTQYFGPGTRLTVL.

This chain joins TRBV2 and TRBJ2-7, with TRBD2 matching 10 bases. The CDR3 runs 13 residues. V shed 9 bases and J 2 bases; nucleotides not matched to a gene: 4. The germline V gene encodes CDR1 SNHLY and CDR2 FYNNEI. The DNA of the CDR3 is TGTGCCAGAAGGACTAGCGGAACCTACGAGCAGTACTTC. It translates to CARRTSGTYEQYF.

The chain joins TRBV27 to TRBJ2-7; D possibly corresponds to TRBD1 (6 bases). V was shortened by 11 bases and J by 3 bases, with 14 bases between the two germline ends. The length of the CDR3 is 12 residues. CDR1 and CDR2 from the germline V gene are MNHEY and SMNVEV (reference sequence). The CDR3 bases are TGTGCCGCAGGGGCCCCTTTCTACGAGCAGTACTTC. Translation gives CAAGAPFYEQYF.

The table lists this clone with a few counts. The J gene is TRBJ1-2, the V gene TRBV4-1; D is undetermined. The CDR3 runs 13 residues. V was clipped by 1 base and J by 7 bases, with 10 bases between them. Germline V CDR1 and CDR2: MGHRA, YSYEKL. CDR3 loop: CASSQVLDSGYTF. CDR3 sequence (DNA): TGCGCCAGCAGCCAAGTTCTTGACTCTGGCTACACCTTC.

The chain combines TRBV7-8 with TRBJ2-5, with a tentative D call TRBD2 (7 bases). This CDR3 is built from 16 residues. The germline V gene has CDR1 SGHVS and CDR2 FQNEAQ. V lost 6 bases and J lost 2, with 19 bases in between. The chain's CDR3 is CASRMNRGGGQETQYF. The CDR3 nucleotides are TGTGCCAGCAGGATGAACCGAGGGGGGGGGCAAGAGACCCAGTACTTC.

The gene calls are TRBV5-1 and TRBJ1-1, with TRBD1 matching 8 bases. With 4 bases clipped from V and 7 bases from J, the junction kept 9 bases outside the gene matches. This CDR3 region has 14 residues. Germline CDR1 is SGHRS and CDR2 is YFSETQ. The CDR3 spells CASSAGQGNLEAFF. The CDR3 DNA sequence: TGCGCCAGCAGCGCAGGACAGGGCAACCTTGAAGCTTTCTTT. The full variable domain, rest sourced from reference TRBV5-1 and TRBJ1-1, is KAGVTQTPRYLIKTRGQQVTLSCSPISGHRSVSWYQQTPGQGLQFLFEYFSETQRNKGNFPGRFSGRQFSNSRSEMNVSTLELGDSALYLCASSAGQGNLEAFFGQGTRLTVV.

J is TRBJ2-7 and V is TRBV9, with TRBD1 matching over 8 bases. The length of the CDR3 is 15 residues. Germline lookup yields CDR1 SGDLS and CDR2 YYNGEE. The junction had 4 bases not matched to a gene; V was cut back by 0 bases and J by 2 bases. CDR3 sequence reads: CASSVDPGGAYEQYF. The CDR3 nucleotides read TGTGCCAGCAGCGTAGACCCAGGGGGCGCCTACGAGCAGTACTTC.

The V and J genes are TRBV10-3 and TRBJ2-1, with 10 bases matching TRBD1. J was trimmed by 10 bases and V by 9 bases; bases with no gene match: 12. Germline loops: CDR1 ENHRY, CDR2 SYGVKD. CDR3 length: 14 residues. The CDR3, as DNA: TGTGCCATGGTACCGGGACAGGGGAGTGACGAGCAGTTCTTC. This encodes CAMVPGQGSDEQFF.

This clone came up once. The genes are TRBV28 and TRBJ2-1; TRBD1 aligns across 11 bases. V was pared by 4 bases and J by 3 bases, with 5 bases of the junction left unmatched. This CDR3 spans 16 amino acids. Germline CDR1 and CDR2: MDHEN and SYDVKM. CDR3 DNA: TGTGCCAGCAGTTATCCGGGGACAGGGGGCTACAATGAGCAGTTCTTC. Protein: CASSYPGTGGYNEQFF.

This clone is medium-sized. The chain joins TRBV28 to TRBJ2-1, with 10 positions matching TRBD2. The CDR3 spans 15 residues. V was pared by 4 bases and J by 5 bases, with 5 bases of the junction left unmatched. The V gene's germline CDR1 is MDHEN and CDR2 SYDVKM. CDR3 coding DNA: TGTGCCAGCAGTTCTGCCGGGACTAGCGACAATGAGCAGTTCTTC. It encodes CASSSAGTSDNEQFF.